The 6 T cell receptor beta chains below were found in one sample sequenced in a study of blood T cells in healthy people across ages. Sample-barcoded 5' priming and a J-beta primer mix drove a second PCR of about 7 to 12 cycles. TCRdb called the 5' RACE reads again in MiXCR, with one record for every CDR3 protein. There are hundreds of thousands of distinct CDR3 sequences in the sample; about 48% occur only once, and 13% lies in the top ten. Sequencing used blood. The receptors shown here come from a man aged 25 to 40 in good health.

This clonotype was detected once. At one end, the junction sequence differs from germline, possibly due to a read error. This chain uses TRBV10-3 with TRBJ1-4; TRBD1 aligns across 10 bases. This CDR3 comprises 17 residues. Germline V gives CDR1 ENHRY, CDR2 SYGVKD. CDR3 sequence reads: CAISERQGALSGEKLFF. The CDR3, as DNA: TGCGCCATCAGTGAACGACAGGGGGCGCTTTCAGGAGAAAAACTGTTTTTT.

This clonotype was detected a few times. CDR3 protein: CASSVGGANVLTF. CDR3 bases: TGTGCCAGCAGTGTAGGAGGGGCCAACGTCCTGACTTTC. V and J are TRBV12-3 or TRBV12-4 and TRBJ2-6; D is undetermined. Trimming pared 5 bases from V and 4 bases from J, leaving 6 bases between. CDR3 length: 13 residues.

The chain has TRBV9 and TRBJ2-3; 10 nucleotides align to TRBD1. J was trimmed by 2 bases and V by 3 bases; bases with no gene match: 12. The CDR3 extends over 18 amino acids. In germline, CDR1 is SGDLS, CDR2 YYNGEE. The chain's CDR3 is CASSAEGGTGDLTDTQYF. CDR3 nucleotide sequence: TGTGCCAGCAGCGCGGAGGGTGGGACAGGGGATCTCACAGATACGCAGTATTTT.

The chain combines TRBV20-1 with TRBJ2-3; 11 bases match TRBD2. The CDR3 consists of 14 residues. Germline values: CDR1 DFQATT, CDR2 SNEGSKA (reference sequence). Germline trimming cut 4 bases from V and 6 bases from J; bases unmatched to any gene: 6. CDR3 region: CSATPLAGVDTQYF. The CDR3 DNA sequence: TGCAGTGCTACTCCACTAGCGGGGGTGGATACGCAGTATTTT.

This clonotype was counted between two and nine times. For the CDR3, the DNA is TGTGCCAGCAGCTTGGACGGGACTAGCGGGTTCCACGAGCAGTACTTC. It encodes CASSLDGTSGFHEQYF. This sequence joins TRBV13 and TRBJ2-7; TRBD2 matches at 12 bases. Germline lookup yields CDR1 PRHDT and CDR2 FYEKMQ (reference sequence). The CDR3 extends over 16 amino acids. Trimming removed 3 bases from V and 5 bases from J; junction bases left unmatched: 8.

The chain uses TRBV28 and TRBJ2-3, with D perhaps assigned TRBD1 or TRBD2 (5 bases each). CDR3 length: 14 amino acids. CDR1 MDHEN and CDR2 SYDVKM come from the germline V gene. Trimming took off 5 bases at V and 8 bases at J, with 17 bases between the two ends. CDR3 DNA sequence: TGTGCCAGCAGTCCCGGGGCCATTCGAGGTACGCAGTATTTT. It codes for CASSPGAIRGTQYF.